The next 8 T cell receptor beta chains were all read from a single sample in a study of shared clonotypes between healthy human individuals. The data were produced by immunoSEQ multiplex PCR, yet TCRdb's version contains in-frame clones alone and is incomplete. The sample holds over a million clones; roughly 96% are singletons and the top ten take approximately 1%. What was sequenced was naive CD4+ T cells sorted from blood. Subset given: CD45RA+ positively selected. Source of these receptors: a man aged 25-45 years in good health.

The chain carries TRBV7-2 and TRBJ1-5, with D perhaps TRBD1 (5 bases). The CDR3 sequence is 14 residues long. Per germline, CDR1 SGHTA and CDR2 FQGNSA. The V and J ends lost 7 bases and 4 bases respectively, with 14 bases between them. This CDR3 is CASTPWGGNQPQHF. The CDR3, as DNA: TGTGCCAGCACCCCATGGGGGGGAAATCAGCCCCAGCATTTT.

The CDR3: CASSQGARNTIYF. CDR3 sequence (DNA): TGCGCCAGCAGCCAGGGGGCCCGGAACACCATATATTTT. The rearrangement joins TRBV4-1 to TRBJ1-3; tentative D call: TRBD1 (6 bases). Trimming shortened V by 3 bases and J by 7 bases, and 10 bases separated the two germline ends. CDR3 size: 13 residues. Per germline, CDR1 MGHRA and CDR2 YSYEKL.

The rearrangement uses TRBV28 and TRBJ1-3, with 10 positions matching TRBD1. Germline V gene data show CDR1 as MDHEN and CDR2 as SYDVKM. The CDR3 consists of 14 residues. Trimming took 7 bases from V and 2 from J; bases not matched to a gene: 2. DNA for the CDR3: TGTGCCAGCACTGGGACAGGGGCTGGAAACACCATATATTTT. This codes for CASTGTGAGNTIYF.

The V and J genes are TRBV7-9 and TRBJ2-1, with 9 bases that match TRBD1. Germline CDR1 is SEHNR and CDR2 is FQNEAQ (reference sequence). The CDR3 runs 15 residues. Germline trimming cut 5 bases from V and 6 bases from J; bases unmatched to any gene: 8. The CDR3 DNA sequence: TGTGCCAGCAGCCCCCCGGGACAGGGTGTCAATGAGCAGTTCTTC. Amino acid sequence: CASSPPGQGVNEQFF.

V usage is TRBV4-3 and J usage is TRBJ2-2; weak D call: TRBD1 (5 bases). Trimming shortened V by 4 bases and J by 5 bases, and 17 bases separated the two germline ends. Germline CDR1 LGHNA, CDR2 YSLEER. This CDR3 has 16 residues. CDR3 in amino acids: CASSPLQVHETGELFF. As DNA, the CDR3 is TGCGCCAGCAGCCCTCTACAGGTCCACGAGACCGGGGAGCTGTTTTTT.

The chain recombines TRBV10-3 with TRBJ2-1; TRBD1 matches at 9 bases. CDR1 is ENHRY and CDR2 is SYGVKD in the germline V gene. Germline trimming cut 4 bases from V and 4 bases from J; bases unmatched to any gene: 5. This CDR3 comprises 15 residues. The CDR3 loop reads CAISGGTGLYNEQFF. CDR3 nucleotide sequence: TGTGCCATCAGTGGGGGGACAGGGCTATACAATGAGCAGTTCTTC.

The chain joins TRBV11-2 to TRBJ2-5; possible D gene TRBD1, 6 bases. Germline V CDR1 and CDR2: SGHAT, FQNNGV. The CDR3 length is 15 residues. The V end was cut by 6 bases, the J end by 5 bases, with 19 bases between. The CDR3 loop is CASSPGQRDRETQYF. The CDR3 nucleotides read TGTGCCAGCAGTCCGGGACAAAGAGACCGGGAGACCCAGTACTTC.

The V call is TRBV4-1, the J call TRBJ2-2; no definite D call. The germline V gene has CDR1 MGHRA and CDR2 YSYEKL. V dropped 4 bases and J dropped 2 bases, with 8 bases sitting between them. This CDR3 spans 14 amino acids. The CDR3 loop reads CASSRSENTGELFF. The DNA for the CDR3 is TGCGCCAGCAGCCGTAGTGAAAACACCGGGGAGCTGTTTTTT.